The clone carrying this T cell receptor (beta chain) was seen repeatedly, ten times or more. Antigen: not known. The junction departs from the called germline gene at one end, perhaps through a read error. These data come from a study of blood T cells in healthy people across ages. General study results and limits: A roughly linear age-dependent decrease characterized TCR beta diversity per million T cells. In long-lived donors, naive CD4+ cell counts and diversity exceeded those of aged donors.

The authors ran a second PCR of about 7 to 12 cycles using a sample-barcoded 5' primer and a J-beta primer mix. Via MiXCR, TCRdb re-called the 5' RACE reads, giving one row per CDR3 protein. The table lists hundreds of thousands of distinct CDR3 sequences, over 40% of them singletons, with about 13% in the top ten. The CDR3 sequence is 15 residues long. Germline V gene data show CDR1 as MNHNY and CDR2 as SVGAGI (reference sequence). This TCR was sampled from a woman of 80 years or more in good health. Sequenced: blood. This chain links TRBV6-6 with TRBJ1-5; a possible D gene is TRBD1 (5 bases). CDR3 region: CASSYSDGGNRPQHF. The CDR3, as DNA: TGTGCCAGCAGTTACTCGGATGGGGGAAATCGGCCCCAGCATTTT.